These 7 T cell receptor beta chains came from one sample sequenced in a study of Tregs in tolerant kidney transplant recipients. The repertoire was sequenced with immunoSEQ multiplex PCR; TCRdb's copy has only in-frame clones and lacks some. In the table there are 100,000 to 130,000 clones, 90% of which are singletons. This sample comprised CD4+ T cells from blood, obtained before the transplant. The receptors were sampled from a human donor who received a combined kidney and bone marrow transplant.

The chain is built from TRBV6-1 and TRBJ2-1; TRBD1 is a possible D gene (5 bases). V was shortened by 1 base and J by 4 bases, with 14 bases between the two germline ends. Germline V gene sequence: CDR1 MNHNS, CDR2 SASEGT. The CDR3 spans 16 residues. The CDR3 DNA reads TGTGCCAGCAGTGAAGGACACAGGCTCCCTTACAATGAGCAGTTCTTC. This encodes CASSEGHRLPYNEQFF.

The rearrangement joins TRBV6-5 to TRBJ1-1; TRBD1 matches 8 bases. Trimming removed 2 bases from V and 3 bases from J; junction bases left unmatched: 8. Germline-derived CDR1 and CDR2 are MNHEY and SVGAGI. The CDR3 consists of 16 residues. The CDR3 region has the DNA TGTGCCAGCAGTTACCCTCACGGACAGGGCCACACTGAAGCTTTCTTT. This gives the protein CASSYPHGQGHTEAFF.

The chain uses TRBV28 and TRBJ2-1; D might be TRBD2 (5 bases). Trimming took off 5 bases at V and 9 bases at J, with 23 bases between the two ends. The CDR3 contains 16 residues. Germline assignment: CDR1 MDHEN and CDR2 SYDVKM. The CDR3 DNA sequence: TGTGCCAGCAGTGGCCCCCTGGGGAGTATAATCATTGAGCAGTTCTTC. Translation gives CASSGPLGSIIIEQFF.

V usage is TRBV6-1 and J usage is TRBJ2-2, with D perhaps matching TRBD2 (5 bases). The V and J ends lost 8 bases and 7 bases respectively, with 14 bases between them. Germline V gives CDR1 MNHNS, CDR2 SASEGT. The CDR3 is 13 residues long. CDR3 DNA sequence: TGTGCCAGCCCCGGTCAAGGAGGCGGGGAGCTGTTTTTT. Amino acids: CASPGQGGGELFF.

The chain is built from TRBV5-6 and TRBJ1-4; D possibly corresponds to TRBD1 (6 bases). The CDR3 consists of 15 residues. V shed 3 bases and J shed 8 bases, with 17 bases lying between them. CDR1 is SGHDT and CDR2 is YYEEEE in the germline V gene. CDR3 coding DNA: TGTGCCAGCAGCTCGCCAGGGGCGCGGAGAGAAAAACTGTTTTTT. Amino acids: CASSSPGARREKLFF.

This sequence joins TRBV9 and TRBJ2-1; 10 positions match TRBD2. The V and J ends lost 8 bases and 1 base, in that order; junction bases with no gene match: 3. Germline V gives CDR1 SGDLS, CDR2 YYNGEE. The CDR3 covers 14 residues. The CDR3 protein is CASQREGSYNEQFF. DNA of the CDR3: TGTGCCAGTCAGCGGGAGGGGTCCTACAATGAGCAGTTCTTC. The variable domain in full, with the rest retrieved from reference TRBV9 and TRBJ2-1, is DSGVTQTPKHLITATGQRVTLRCSPRSGDLSVYWYQQSLDQGLQFLIQYYNGEERAKGNILERFSAQQFPDLHSELNLSSLELGDSALYFCASQREGSYNEQFFGPGTRLTVL.

The chain's CDR3 is CASSILTGGGTEAFF. DNA of the CDR3: TGCGCCAGCAGCATACTCACAGGGGGTGGGACTGAAGCTTTCTTT. This chain uses TRBV5-1 with TRBJ1-1; 8 positions agree with TRBD1. V shed 4 bases and J 5 bases; nucleotides not matched to a gene: 10. Germline CDR1 is SGHRS and CDR2 is YFSETQ. This CDR3 has 15 residues.